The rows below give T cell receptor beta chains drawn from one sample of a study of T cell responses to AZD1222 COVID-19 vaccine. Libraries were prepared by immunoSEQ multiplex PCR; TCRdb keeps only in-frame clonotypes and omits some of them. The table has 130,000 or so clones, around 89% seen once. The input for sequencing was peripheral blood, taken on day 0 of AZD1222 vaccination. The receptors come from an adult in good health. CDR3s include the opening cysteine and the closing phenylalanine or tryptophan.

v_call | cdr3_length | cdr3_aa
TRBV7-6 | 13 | CASSRLAGETQYF
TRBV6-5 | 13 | CASSSVVPGELFF
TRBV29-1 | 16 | CSVEVPNREDNTEAFF
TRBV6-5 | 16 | CASSSDDSLGWDRYTF
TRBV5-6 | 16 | CASSFYRPSYNSPLHF
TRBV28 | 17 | CASSLWGQGGGTYGYTF
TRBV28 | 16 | CASSLAASGTHNEQFF
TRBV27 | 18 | CASSSRGSGKPITGELFF
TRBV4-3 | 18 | CASSQWTGVPKGNEKLFF
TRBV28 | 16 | CASSFSPVVGKETQYF
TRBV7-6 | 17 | CASSPSPGQGFGETQYF
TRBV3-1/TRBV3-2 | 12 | CASGAAGNTIYF
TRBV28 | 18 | CASSLPGVVGGPHDEQFF
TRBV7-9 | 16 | CASSFEGSYKQETQYF
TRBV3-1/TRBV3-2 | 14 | CASSQGNRNSPLHF
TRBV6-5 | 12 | CASTGRYNEQFF
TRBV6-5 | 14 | CASSLGFSGNTIYF
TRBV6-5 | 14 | CASIRWRGNQPQHF
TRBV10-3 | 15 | CATSRDRGRVYGYTF
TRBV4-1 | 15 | CASSQHRAVDYEQYF
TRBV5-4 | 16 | CASSQAIVQGSSPLHF
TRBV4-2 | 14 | CASSRDRVGYEQYF
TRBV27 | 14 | CASSLGYQAYEQYF
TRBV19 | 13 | CASKGRAYNEQFF
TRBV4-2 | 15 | CASSQDRAHGNTIYF
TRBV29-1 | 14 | CSVELAPAYNEQFF
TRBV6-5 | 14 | CASSYGTGNQPQHF
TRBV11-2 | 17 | CASSSVSGGRRTYEQYF
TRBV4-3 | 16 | CASSQELEGNNSPLHF
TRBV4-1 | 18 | CASSQAPWARTFNEKLFF